This is a list of T cell receptor beta chains from one sample in a study of T cells in Graves' hyperthyroidism and ophthalmopathy. TCRdb redid the calling of the multiplex PCR reads with MiXCR, one entry per CDR3 protein. The data show about 710,000 distinct CDR3 sequences, roughly 15% seen once. The sequencing input was blood. These receptor sequences come from a man aged 18 to 30 with Graves' hyperthyroidism. CDR3s include the opening cysteine and the closing phenylalanine or tryptophan. The D gene is left open where the match is weak. The size of a clone is reported for some rows only, either as once, few or many, or as a class for expanded clones.

D gene: .
J gene: TRBJ2-3
V gene: TRBV7-3
clone size: few
CDR3 DNA: TGTGCCAGCGGCAATTCTGCAGATACGCAGTATTTT
CDR3 protein: CASGNSADTQYF

D gene: TRBD2
J gene: TRBJ2-1
V gene: TRBV4-3
clone size: few
CDR3 DNA: TGCGCCAGCAGCCAGTCACTAGCGGGAGTAGGGTATGAGCAGTTCTTC
CDR3 protein: CASSQSLAGVGYEQFF

D gene: TRBD1
J gene: TRBJ1-4
V gene: TRBV6-1
clone size: many
CDR3 DNA: TGTGCCAGCGTAACAGGGGGAAGGGAAAAACTGTTTTTT
CDR3 protein: CASVTGGREKLFF

D gene: TRBD2
J gene: TRBJ2-1
V gene: TRBV19
clone size: few
CDR3 DNA: TGTGCCAGTAGTATTAGCGGGATTGGGACCAATGAGCAGTTCTTC
CDR3 protein: CASSISGIGTNEQFF

D gene: .
J gene: TRBJ2-7
V gene: TRBV20-1
clone size: .
CDR3 DNA: TGCAGTGCTAGAGATGTTCGGACAGCCGACTACGAGCAGTACTTC
CDR3 protein: CSARDVRTADYEQYF

D gene: .
J gene: TRBJ1-2
V gene: TRBV3-1
clone size: many
CDR3 DNA: TGTGCCAGCAGCCGCCCTGACAGCTATGGCTACACCTTC
CDR3 protein: CASSRPDSYGYTF

D gene: TRBD1
J gene: TRBJ2-7
V gene: TRBV14
clone size: .
CDR3 DNA: TGTGCCAGCAGCCTTCGTACAGGACAGGGTCTGGAGTACGAGCAGTACTTC
CDR3 protein: CASSLRTGQGLEYEQYF

D gene: TRBD2
J gene: TRBJ2-5
V gene: TRBV3-1
clone size: few
CDR3 DNA: TGTGCCAGCACCCTAGCGGGAGGAGGTGAGACCCAGTACTTC
CDR3 protein: CASTLAGGGETQYF

D gene: .
J gene: TRBJ2-3
V gene: TRBV5-1
clone size: .
CDR3 DNA: TGCGCCAGCAGCTCAGGCAGGGGCGCAGATACGCAGTATTTT
CDR3 protein: CASSSGRGADTQYF

D gene: .
J gene: TRBJ1-6
V gene: TRBV7-2
clone size: .
CDR3 DNA: TGTGCCAGCAGCCCGTTCAATTCACCCCTCCACTTT
CDR3 protein: CASSPFNSPLHF

D gene: .
J gene: TRBJ2-7
V gene: TRBV19
clone size: .
CDR3 DNA: TGTGCCAGTAGACCTACCGGGACATTGGGCGAGCAGTACTTC
CDR3 protein: CASRPTGTLGEQYF

D gene: .
J gene: TRBJ1-5
V gene: TRBV12-3/TRBV12-4
clone size: .
CDR3 DNA: TGTGCCAGCACCGCCGCGGGGATCACTCAGCCCCAGCATTTT
CDR3 protein: CASTAAGITQPQHF

D gene: .
J gene: TRBJ2-5
V gene: TRBV6-5
clone size: many
CDR3 DNA: TGTGCCAGCAGTTACCTCCGTTCGGAGACCCAGTACTTC
CDR3 protein: CASSYLRSETQYF

D gene: .
J gene: TRBJ1-1
V gene: TRBV18
clone size: many
CDR3 DNA: TGTGCCAGCTCACCGGGGCGGATTGAAGCTTTCTTT
CDR3 protein: CASSPGRIEAFF

D gene: .
J gene: TRBJ1-1
V gene: TRBV11-3
clone size: many
CDR3 DNA: TGTGCCAGCAGCTTAGATATGGCAGCCGAAGCTTTCTTT
CDR3 protein: CASSLDMAAEAFF

D gene: TRBD1
J gene: TRBJ2-1
V gene: TRBV7-2
clone size: many
CDR3 DNA: TGTGCCAGCAGCTCCTTTAGACAGGGCGGTCATGACAATGAGCAGTTCTTC
CDR3 protein: CASSSFRQGGHDNEQFF